A selection of T cell receptor beta chains follows, all from one sample in a study of immune heterogeneity within non-small cell lung tumors. TCRdb passed the multiplex PCR reads through MiXCR, listing each CDR3 protein once. This sample carries thousands of distinct CDR3 sequences, over 20% of them seen once, and the ten largest clones take around a sixth. The sample comprised lung tumor tissue. Every receptor here comes from a man in his sixties with non-small cell lung cancer. Each CDR3 is given with its conserved first and last residue. The D gene is left open where the match is weak. The size entry is marked missing in some rows and otherwise reads once, few, many or a size class.

D gene,J gene,clone size,V gene,CDR3 DNA,CDR3 protein
TRBD1,TRBJ2-7,.,TRBV6-1,TGTGCCAGCAGTGAGGGGGACAGGGGGGGGATCTACGAGCAGTACTTC,CASSEGDRGGIYEQYF
TRBD2,TRBJ2-1,.,TRBV11-3,TGTGCCAGTAGCTTAGATATGGGACTATCCCGCTCCTACAATGAGCAGTTCTTC,CASSLDMGLSRSYNEQFF
TRBD1,TRBJ2-1,medium-sized,TRBV6-1,TGTGCCAGCAACCGGGACAGTTACAATGAGCAGTTCTTC,CASNRDSYNEQFF
.,TRBJ2-1,many,TRBV24-1,TGTGCCACCAGTGACCCCAAAACAAACAATGAGCAGTTCTTC,CATSDPKTNNEQFF
TRBD2,TRBJ2-3,medium-sized,TRBV9,TGTGCCAGCACGAGGGGTGGGACTAGCGGGAGTACAGATACGCAGTATTTT,CASTRGGTSGSTDTQYF
.,TRBJ2-2,medium-sized,TRBV29-1,TGCAGCGTTGGCCATAACACCGGGGAGCTGTTTTTT,CSVGHNTGELFF
TRBD2,TRBJ2-2,medium-sized,TRBV6-2/TRBV6-3,TGTGCCATTTCATCGGGACTAGCGCGTAACACCGGGGAGCTGTTTTTT,CAISSGLARNTGELFF
.,TRBJ2-5,many,TRBV9,TGTGCCAGCAGCTTGAGGGTTGGAGGTCAAGAGACCCAGTACTTC,CASSLRVGGQETQYF
.,TRBJ2-5,few,TRBV18,TGTGCCAGCTCACCACCGTTAGAGACCCAGTACTTC,CASSPPLETQYF
TRBD2,TRBJ2-3,many,TRBV5-1,TGCGCCAGCAGCTTGGATTCGAGCGGGAGGACAGATACGCAGTATTTT,CASSLDSSGRTDTQYF
.,TRBJ2-3,many,TRBV7-2,TGTGCCAGCAGCTTAGGCTGGTTCACAGATACGCAGTATTTT,CASSLGWFTDTQYF
.,TRBJ1-1,medium-sized,TRBV6-2/TRBV6-3,TGTGCCAGCAGAAAGGGGGTCAGTAACACTGAAGCTTTCTTT,CASRKGVSNTEAFF
TRBD2,TRBJ2-7,medium-sized,TRBV28,TGTGCCAGCAGTTCCCTGACTAGCGGCTACGAGCAGTACTTC,CASSSLTSGYEQYF
TRBD1,TRBJ2-2,medium-sized,TRBV10-1,TGCGCCAGCAGTGAACAGGGGTACACCGGGGAGCTGTTTTTT,CASSEQGYTGELFF
TRBD1,TRBJ2-7,medium-sized,TRBV10-3,TGTGCCATCGGGACAGGGGGCGACGAGCAGTACTTC,CAIGTGGDEQYF
.,TRBJ1-1,medium-sized,TRBV30,TGTGCCTGGAGTCTGGAGGGAACTATGAACACTGAAGCTTTCTTT,CAWSLEGTMNTEAFF
.,TRBJ2-2,many,TRBV5-8,TGTGCCAGCAGCTTTGGCAGGGGAGTCACCGGGGAGCTGTTTTTT,CASSFGRGVTGELFF
.,TRBJ1-3,medium-sized,TRBV6-1,TGTGCCAGCAGCCTAGGGAGCTCTGGAAACACCATATATTTT,CASSLGSSGNTIYF
TRBD1,TRBJ1-5,medium-sized,TRBV15,TGTGCCACCAATGGTGGGACAGATAATCAGCCCCAGCATTTT,CATNGGTDNQPQHF
TRBD1,TRBJ2-7,medium-sized,TRBV29-1,TGCAGCGTTTTTACAGGGGGCATCGAGCAGTACTTC,CSVFTGGIEQYF
.,TRBJ2-7,medium-sized,TRBV13,TGTGCCAGCAGCTCATATTCCCCCGAGACAAGCAATCTTTACGAGCAGTACTTC,CASSSYSPETSNLYEQYF
TRBD1,TRBJ2-1,medium-sized,TRBV11-2,TGTGCCAGCAGCTTGCCCGGACAGGGGGTGAGGTCCTACAATGAGCAGTTCTTC,CASSLPGQGVRSYNEQFF
TRBD2,TRBJ2-1,medium-sized,TRBV2,TGTGCCAGCAGTGAAGGGGGGGGAGCGGGGCTCAATGAGCAGTTCTTC,CASSEGGGAGLNEQFF
.,TRBJ2-7,medium-sized,TRBV6-1,TGTGCCAGCAAGGTCGGCTCAGCGGGTGGAACCTACGAGCAGTACTTC,CASKVGSAGGTYEQYF
.,TRBJ1-6,.,TRBV27,TGTGCCAGCAGTTTACTCCCCCTGTCAGGGTCTGTTAATTCAGGCGTGCACTTT,CASSLLPLSGSVNSGVHF
.,TRBJ1-1,medium-sized,TRBV18,TGTGCCAGCTCACCCTTAGGACGGATCACTGAAGCTTTCTTT,CASSPLGRITEAFF
TRBD1,TRBJ2-1,many,TRBV30,TGTGCCTGGACCCTCTCGTTCTCGACAGGGGGCAATGAGCAGTTCTTC,CAWTLSFSTGGNEQFF
.,TRBJ2-2,many,TRBV27,TGTGCCAGCAGTTTCTCGAACACCGGGGAGCTGTTTTTT,CASSFSNTGELFF
TRBD1,TRBJ2-3,.,TRBV28,TGTGCCAGCAGTTCCCTGAGCGGACAGGGCGCGCCGACAGCTACGCAGTATTTT,CASSSLSGQGAPTATQYF
.,TRBJ2-5,few,TRBV12-3/TRBV12-4,TGTGCCAGCAGCCGGACTGTCCAAGAGACCCAGTACTTC,CASSRTVQETQYF
.,TRBJ1-5,many,TRBV19,TGTGCCAGTAGGGCCAGGGGCTCTAATCAGCCCCAGCATTTT,CASRARGSNQPQHF
.,TRBJ1-6,.,TRBV20-1,TGCAGTGCTAGAGTGGGAGGCAGAAATTCACCCCTCCACTTT,CSARVGGRNSPLHF
.,TRBJ1-4,.,TRBV12-3/TRBV12-4,TGTGCCAGCAGAAATACAGGGTCGTCTGAAAAACTGTTTTTT,CASRNTGSSEKLFF
.,TRBJ1-3,medium-sized,TRBV5-4,TGTGCCAGCAGCTTGGGGAGACGGTCTGGAAACACCATATATTTT,CASSLGRRSGNTIYF
TRBD1,TRBJ2-7,.,TRBV6-2/TRBV6-3,TGTCCCAGCAGTCGACAGGGGATAACCCTCGAGCACTACTTC,CPSSRQGITLEHYF
.,TRBJ2-7,medium-sized,TRBV9,TGTGCCAGCAGCGTCGGGATATCCCCCTACGAGCAGTACTTC,CASSVGISPYEQYF